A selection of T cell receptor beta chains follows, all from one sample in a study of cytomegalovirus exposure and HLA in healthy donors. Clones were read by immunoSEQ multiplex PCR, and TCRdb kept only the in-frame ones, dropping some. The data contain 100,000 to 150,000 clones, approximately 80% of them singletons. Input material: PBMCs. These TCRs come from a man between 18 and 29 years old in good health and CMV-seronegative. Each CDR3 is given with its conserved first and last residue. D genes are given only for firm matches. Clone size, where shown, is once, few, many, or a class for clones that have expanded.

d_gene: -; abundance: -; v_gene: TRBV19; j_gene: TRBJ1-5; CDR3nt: TGTGCCAGTAGTATAGGGATTCGGGCAGGGGAAGGTCAGCCCCAGCATTTT; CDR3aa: CASSIGIRAGEGQPQHF
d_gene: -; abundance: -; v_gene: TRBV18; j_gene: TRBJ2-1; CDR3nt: TGTGCCAGCTCACTCGATCTACAGGGCTTTGAGCAGTTCTTC; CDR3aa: CASSLDLQGFEQFF
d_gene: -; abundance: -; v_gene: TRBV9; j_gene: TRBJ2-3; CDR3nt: TGTGCCAGCAGTGGAAGGGGGGGCCACTCTAGCACAGATACGCAGTATTTT; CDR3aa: CASSGRGGHSSTDTQYF
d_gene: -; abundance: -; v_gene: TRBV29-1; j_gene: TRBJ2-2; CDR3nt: TGCAGCATAAAGCGGACCATGGGGTTAACCGGGGAGCTGTTTTTT; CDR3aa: CSIKRTMGLTGELFF
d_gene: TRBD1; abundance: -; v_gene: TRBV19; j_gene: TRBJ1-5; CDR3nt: TGTGCCATAGGACAGGGCATAAGCAATCAGCCCCAGCATTTT; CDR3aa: CAIGQGISNQPQHF
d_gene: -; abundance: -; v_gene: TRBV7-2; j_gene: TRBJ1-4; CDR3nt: TGTGCCAGCAGCCCTCAAGCATCGGCAACTAATGAAAAACTGTTTTTT; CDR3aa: CASSPQASATNEKLFF
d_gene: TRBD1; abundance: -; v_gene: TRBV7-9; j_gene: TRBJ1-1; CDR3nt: TGTGCCAGCAGGAAGGGGGCCTTGAACACTGAAGCTTTCTTT; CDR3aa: CASRKGALNTEAFF
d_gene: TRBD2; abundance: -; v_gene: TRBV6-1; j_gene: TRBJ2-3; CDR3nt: TGTGCCAGCAGTGACCACGTGGCTAGCGGGGCTAGCACAGATACGCAGTATTTT; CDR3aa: CASSDHVASGASTDTQYF
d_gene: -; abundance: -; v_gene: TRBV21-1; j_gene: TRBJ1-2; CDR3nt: TGTGCCAGCAGCAAAGCCGAGCCGGGACAGGGGGTCGTCTATGGCTACACCTTC; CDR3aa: CASSKAEPGQGVVYGYTF
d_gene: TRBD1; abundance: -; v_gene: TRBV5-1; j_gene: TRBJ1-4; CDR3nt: TGCGCCAGCAGTTTAAGGGGGCTGGCTAATGAAAAACTGTTTTTT; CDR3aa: CASSLRGLANEKLFF
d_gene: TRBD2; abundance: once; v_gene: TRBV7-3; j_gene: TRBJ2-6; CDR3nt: TGTGCCAGCAGCTTCTTCCTCGGAGCGGGGGGACTCTCTGGGGCCAACGTCCTGACTTTC; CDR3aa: CASSFFLGAGGLSGANVLTF
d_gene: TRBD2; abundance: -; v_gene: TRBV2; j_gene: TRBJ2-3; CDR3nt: TGTGCCAGCAGTCCCTCAGCGGGGGCAGGAGATACGCAGTATTTT; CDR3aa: CASSPSAGAGDTQYF
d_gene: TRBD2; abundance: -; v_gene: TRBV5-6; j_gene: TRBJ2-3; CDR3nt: TGTGCCAGCAGCTTGTTAGCGGGGAAGATCACAGATACGCAGTATTTT; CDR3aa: CASSLLAGKITDTQYF
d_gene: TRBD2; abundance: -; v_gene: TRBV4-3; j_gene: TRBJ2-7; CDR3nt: TGCGCCAGCAGCCTCACTAGCGTTAACTACGAGCAGTACTTC; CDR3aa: CASSLTSVNYEQYF
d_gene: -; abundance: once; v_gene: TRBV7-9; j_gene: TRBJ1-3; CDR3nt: TGTGCCAGCAGCTTAGCGAGGGCGGCGACTGGAAACACCATATATTTT; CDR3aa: CASSLARAATGNTIYF
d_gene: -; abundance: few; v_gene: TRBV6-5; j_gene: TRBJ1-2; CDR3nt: TGTGCCAGCAGTACCACTTCAGGATCCTATGGCTACACCTTC; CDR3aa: CASSTTSGSYGYTF
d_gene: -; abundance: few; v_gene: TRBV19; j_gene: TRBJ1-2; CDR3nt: TGTGCCAGTAGTAAGGCAGAGGGTCCCCAACCTCCTTCCTATGGCTACACCTTC; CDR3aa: CASSKAEGPQPPSYGYTF
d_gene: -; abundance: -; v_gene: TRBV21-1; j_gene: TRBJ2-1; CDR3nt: TGTGCCAGCAGCAAAGGCGAAGCGGGGGACCCTCGGGACAATGAGCAGTTCTTC; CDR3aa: CASSKGEAGDPRDNEQFF
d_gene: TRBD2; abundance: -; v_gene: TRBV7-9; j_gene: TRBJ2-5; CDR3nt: TGTGCCAGCAGCTTAGTTCCTAGCGGGGAGGGGGAGACCCAGTACTTC; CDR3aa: CASSLVPSGEGETQYF
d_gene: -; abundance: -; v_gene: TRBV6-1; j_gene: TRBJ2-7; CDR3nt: TGTGCCAGCAGTGAAGGGGGACTCGGTACCTACGAGCAGTACTTC; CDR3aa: CASSEGGLGTYEQYF
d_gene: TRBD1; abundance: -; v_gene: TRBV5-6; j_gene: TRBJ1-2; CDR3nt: TGTGCCAGCAGCGAGGGACAGGGAGACGCCTATGGCTACACCTTC; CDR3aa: CASSEGQGDAYGYTF
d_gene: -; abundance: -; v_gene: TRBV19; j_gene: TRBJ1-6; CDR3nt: TGTGCCAGTAGTATAATCGGTTCGGGACAAGGGAATTCACCCCTCCACTTT; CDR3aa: CASSIIGSGQGNSPLHF
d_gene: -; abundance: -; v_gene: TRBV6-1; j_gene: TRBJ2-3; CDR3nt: TGTGCCAGCAGTGTACAGGCCTTAGATACGCAGTATTTT; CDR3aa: CASSVQALDTQYF
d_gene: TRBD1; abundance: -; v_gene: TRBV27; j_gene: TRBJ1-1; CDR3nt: TGTGCCAGCAGTCCGGGACAGGGAACGGGAAACACTGAAGCTTTCTTT; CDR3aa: CASSPGQGTGNTEAFF
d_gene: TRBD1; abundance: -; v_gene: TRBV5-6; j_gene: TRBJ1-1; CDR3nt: TGTGCCAGCAGCTTGGCCGGCAGGGGGCCAGAATCTTGGGCCACTGAAGCTTTCTTT; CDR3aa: CASSLAGRGPESWATEAFF
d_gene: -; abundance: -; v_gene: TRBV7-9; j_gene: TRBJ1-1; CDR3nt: TGTGCCAGCATCGCTCGAGGAGGTATGAACACTGAAGCTTTCTTT; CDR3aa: CASIARGGMNTEAFF
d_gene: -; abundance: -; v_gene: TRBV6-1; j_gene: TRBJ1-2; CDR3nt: TGTGCCAGCAGTGGGATGTGGGCAGGGGAATATGGCTACACCTTC; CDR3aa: CASSGMWAGEYGYTF
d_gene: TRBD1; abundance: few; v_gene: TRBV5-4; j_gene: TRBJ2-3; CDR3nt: TGTGCCAGCAGCTTGGCGACAGGGGATACGCAGTATTTT; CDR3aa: CASSLATGDTQYF
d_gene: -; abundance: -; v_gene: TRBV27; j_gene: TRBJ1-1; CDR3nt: TGTGCCAGCAGTGATACCCGGGGCACTGAAGCTTTCTTT; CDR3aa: CASSDTRGTEAFF
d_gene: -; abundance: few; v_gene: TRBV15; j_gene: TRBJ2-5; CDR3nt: TGTGCCACCAGCAGAGATTATTCACAGGGAACGACCCAGTACTTC; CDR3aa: CATSRDYSQGTTQYF
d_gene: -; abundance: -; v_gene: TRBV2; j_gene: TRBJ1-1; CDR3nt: TGTGCCAGCAGTCCCGGAAAACTAGTCATGAACACTGAAGCTTTCTTT; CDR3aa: CASSPGKLVMNTEAFF
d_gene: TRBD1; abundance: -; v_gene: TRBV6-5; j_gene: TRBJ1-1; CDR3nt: TGTGCCAGCAAGACAGGGAAAAACACTGAAGCTTTCTTT; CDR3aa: CASKTGKNTEAFF
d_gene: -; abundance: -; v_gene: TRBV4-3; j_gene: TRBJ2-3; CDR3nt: TGCGCCAGCAGCCAAAAACGGGAGTTGACGCAGTATTTT; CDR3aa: CASSQKRELTQYF
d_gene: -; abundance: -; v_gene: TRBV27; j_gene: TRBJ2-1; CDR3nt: TGTGCCAGCAGTTCACAGGGATTCGGGAATGAGCAGTTCTTC; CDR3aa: CASSSQGFGNEQFF
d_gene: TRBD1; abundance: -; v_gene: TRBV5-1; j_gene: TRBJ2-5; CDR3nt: TGCGCCAGCAGCTTGGCCAGGGGGTACAGGGGAGAGCAAGAGACCCAGTACTTC; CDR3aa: CASSLARGYRGEQETQYF
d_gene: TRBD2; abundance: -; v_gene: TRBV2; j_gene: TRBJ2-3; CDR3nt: TGTGCCAGCAGTGCCTACGGGGCTAGCGGTTACACAGATACGCAGTATTTT; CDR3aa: CASSAYGASGYTDTQYF
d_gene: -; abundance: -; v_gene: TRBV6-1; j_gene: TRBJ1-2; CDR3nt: TGTGCCAGCAGTGAGAGAAGGACAGCCCTTACCTATGGCTACACCTTC; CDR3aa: CASSERRTALTYGYTF
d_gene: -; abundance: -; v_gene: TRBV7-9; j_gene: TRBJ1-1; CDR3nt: TGTGCCAGCACCGGGGGAGACACTGAAGCTTTCTTT; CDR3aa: CASTGGDTEAFF
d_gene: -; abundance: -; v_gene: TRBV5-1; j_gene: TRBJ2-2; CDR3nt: TGCGCCAGCAGCTTAGGTTATGCAGGGAACACCGGGGAGCTGTTTTTT; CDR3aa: CASSLGYAGNTGELFF
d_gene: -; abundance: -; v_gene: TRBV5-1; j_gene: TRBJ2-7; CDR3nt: TGCGCCAGTACGCTCGGGACTTCGGGCTCCTACGAGCAGTACTTC; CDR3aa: CASTLGTSGSYEQYF
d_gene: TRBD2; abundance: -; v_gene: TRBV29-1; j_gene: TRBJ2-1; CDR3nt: TGCAGCGTTGATATTCGGAGCGGGGCGCAGTTCTTC; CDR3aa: CSVDIRSGAQFF
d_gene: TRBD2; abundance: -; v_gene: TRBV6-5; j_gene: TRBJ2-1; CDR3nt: TGTGCCAGCAGTTACACGCGGGGGGCTCGAGGGGATGAGCAGTTCTTC; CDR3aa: CASSYTRGARGDEQFF
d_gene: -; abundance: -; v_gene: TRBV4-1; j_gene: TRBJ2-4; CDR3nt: -; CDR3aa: CASSQGDFRGSSFVKNIQYF
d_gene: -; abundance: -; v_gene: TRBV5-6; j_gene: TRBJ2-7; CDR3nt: TGTGCCAGCAGCCCGTTGACAGGAGTCTCCTACGAGCAGTACTTC; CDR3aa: CASSPLTGVSYEQYF
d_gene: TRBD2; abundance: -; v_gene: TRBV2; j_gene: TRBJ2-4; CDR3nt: TGTGCCAGCAGTGAAGCGCGGGACTACGGGGCCAAAAACATTCAGTACTTC; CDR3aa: CASSEARDYGAKNIQYF
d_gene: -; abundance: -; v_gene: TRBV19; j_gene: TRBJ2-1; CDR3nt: TGTGCCAGTACCATCGACGGGTACAATGAGCAGTTCTTC; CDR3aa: CASTIDGYNEQFF
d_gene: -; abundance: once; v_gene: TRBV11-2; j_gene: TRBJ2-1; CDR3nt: TGTGCCAGCAGCATAGGGGCAACAGCAACCCAGTTCTTC; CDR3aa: CASSIGATATQFF
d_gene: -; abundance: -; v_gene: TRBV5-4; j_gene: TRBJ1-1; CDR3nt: TGTGCCAGCAGCTCGGCCACAGGGACAAAGGGCACTGAAGCTTTCTTT; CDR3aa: CASSSATGTKGTEAFF
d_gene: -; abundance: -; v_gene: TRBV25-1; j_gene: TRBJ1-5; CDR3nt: TGTGCCAGCAGTGAATCGGGCGGCGGGCAGCCCCAGCATTTT; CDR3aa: CASSESGGGQPQHF
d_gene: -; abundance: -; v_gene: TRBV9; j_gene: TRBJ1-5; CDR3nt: TGTGCCAGCAGCGTAGGGGCAGGGTACCAGCCCCAGCATTTT; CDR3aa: CASSVGAGYQPQHF
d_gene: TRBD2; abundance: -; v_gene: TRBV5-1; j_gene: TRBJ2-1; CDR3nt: TGCGCCAGCAGCTTGAGCGGGGGAGGATTGAATGAGCAGTTCTTC; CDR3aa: CASSLSGGGLNEQFF
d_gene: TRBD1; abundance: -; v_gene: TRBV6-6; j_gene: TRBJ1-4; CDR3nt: TGTGCCAGCAGTGGACAGGGGACACTGTTTTTT; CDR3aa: CASSGQGTLFF
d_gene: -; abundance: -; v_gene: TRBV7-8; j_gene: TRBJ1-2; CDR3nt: TGTGCCGGCAGCTTAGCGCAACGGGACACCCTAGCCAGGATCTATGGCTACACCTTC; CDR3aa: CAGSLAQRDTLARIYGYTF